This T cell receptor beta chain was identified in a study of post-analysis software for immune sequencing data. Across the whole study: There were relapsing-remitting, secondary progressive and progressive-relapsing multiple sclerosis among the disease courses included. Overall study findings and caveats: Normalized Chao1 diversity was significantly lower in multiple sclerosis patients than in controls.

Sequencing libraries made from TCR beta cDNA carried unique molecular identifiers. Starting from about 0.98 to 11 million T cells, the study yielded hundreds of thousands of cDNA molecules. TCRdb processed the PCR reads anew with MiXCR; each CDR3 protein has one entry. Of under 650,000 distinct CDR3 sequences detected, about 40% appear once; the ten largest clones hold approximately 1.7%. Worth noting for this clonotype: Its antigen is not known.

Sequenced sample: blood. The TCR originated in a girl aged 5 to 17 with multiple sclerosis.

CDR3 sequence: CASSPDSSTGYTF. In DNA, the CDR3 is TGTGCCAGCAGTCCCGACAGTTCCACTGGCTACACCTTC. This sequence joins TRBV6-5 and TRBJ1-2, with D perhaps matching TRBD1 (5 bases). The CDR3 consists of 13 residues. Germline values: CDR1 MNHEY, CDR2 SVGAGI. Trimming left V 5 bases short and J 7 bases short, with 14 bases between.